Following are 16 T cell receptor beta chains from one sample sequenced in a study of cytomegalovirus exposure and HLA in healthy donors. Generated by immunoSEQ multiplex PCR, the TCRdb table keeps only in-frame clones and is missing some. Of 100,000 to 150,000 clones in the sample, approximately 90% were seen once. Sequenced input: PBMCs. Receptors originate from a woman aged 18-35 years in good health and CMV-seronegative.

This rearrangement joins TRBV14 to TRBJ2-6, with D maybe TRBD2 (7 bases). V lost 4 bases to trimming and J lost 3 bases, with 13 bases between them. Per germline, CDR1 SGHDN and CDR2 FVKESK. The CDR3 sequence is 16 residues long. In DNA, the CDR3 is TGTGCCAGCAGCCCTATGGGGGGGCGTGGGGCCAACGTCCTGACTTTC. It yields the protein CASSPMGGRGANVLTF. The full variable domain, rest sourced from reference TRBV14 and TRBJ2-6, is EAGVTQFPSHSVIEKGQTVTLRCDPISGHDNLYWYRRVMGKEIKFLLHFVKESKQDESGMPNNRFLAERTGGTYSTLKVQPAELEDSGVYFCASSPMGGRGANVLTFGAGSRLTVL.

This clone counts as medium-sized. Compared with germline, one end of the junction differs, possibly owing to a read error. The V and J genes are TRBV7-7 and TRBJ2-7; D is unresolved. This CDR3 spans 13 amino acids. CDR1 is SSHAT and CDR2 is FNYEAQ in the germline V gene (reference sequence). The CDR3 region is CASSLDQNYEQYF. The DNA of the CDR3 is TGTGCTAGCAGCTTAGACCAGAACTACGAGCAGTACTTC.

CDR3: CASSLFRDLEQYF. CDR3 DNA: TGTGCCAGCAGCTTATTTCGAGATCTCGAGCAGTACTTC. The chain couples TRBV7-2 to TRBJ2-7; D unresolved. Trimming pared 2 bases from V and 6 bases from J, leaving 11 bases between. The CDR3 has 13 residues. CDR1 and CDR2 from the germline V gene are SGHTA and FQGNSA. The full variable domain, with the rest looked up from reference TRBV7-2 and TRBJ2-7, is GAGVSQSPSNKVTEKGKDVELRCDPISGHTALYWYRQSLGQGLEFLIYFQGNSAPDKSGLPSDRFSAERTGGSVSTLTIQRTQQEDSAVYLCASSLFRDLEQYFGPGTRLTVT.

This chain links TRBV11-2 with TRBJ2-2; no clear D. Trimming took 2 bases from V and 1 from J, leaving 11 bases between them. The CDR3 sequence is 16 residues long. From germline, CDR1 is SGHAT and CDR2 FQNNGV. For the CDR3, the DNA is TGTGCCAGCAGCTTAAGTCGCGGAGTGAACACCGGGGAGCTGTTTTTT. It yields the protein CASSLSRGVNTGELFF.

The CDR3 loop is CASSKHRDRGGYTF. DNA of the CDR3: TGTGCCAGCAGCAAACACCGGGACAGGGGTGGCTACACCTTC. The J gene is TRBJ1-2, the V gene TRBV11-1; 10 bases are a match to TRBD1. Trimming removed 5 bases from V and 7 bases from J; junction bases left unmatched: 7. The length of the CDR3 is 14 residues. The germline V gene encodes CDR1 SGHAT and CDR2 FQDESV (reference sequence). Combining the CDR3 with reference TRBV11-1 and TRBJ1-2 gives the whole variable domain EAEVAQSPRYKITEKSQAVAFWCDPISGHATLYWYRQILGQGPELLVQFQDESVVDDSQLPKDRFSAERLKGVDSTLKIQPAELGDSAMYLCASSKHRDRGGYTFGSGTRLTVV.

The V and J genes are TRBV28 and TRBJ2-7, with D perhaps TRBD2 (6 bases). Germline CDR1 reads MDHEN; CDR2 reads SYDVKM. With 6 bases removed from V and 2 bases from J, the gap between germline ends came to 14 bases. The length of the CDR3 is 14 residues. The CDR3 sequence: CASRRASETYEQYF. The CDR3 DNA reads TGTGCCAGCAGAAGGGCTAGCGAGACCTACGAGCAGTACTTC.

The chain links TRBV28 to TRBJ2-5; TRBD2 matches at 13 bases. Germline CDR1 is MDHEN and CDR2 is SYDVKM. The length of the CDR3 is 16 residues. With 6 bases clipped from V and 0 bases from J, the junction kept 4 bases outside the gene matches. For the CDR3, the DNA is TGTGCCAGCAGCAGGGGACTAGCGGGGTACCAAGAGACCCAGTACTTC. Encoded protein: CASSRGLAGYQETQYF.

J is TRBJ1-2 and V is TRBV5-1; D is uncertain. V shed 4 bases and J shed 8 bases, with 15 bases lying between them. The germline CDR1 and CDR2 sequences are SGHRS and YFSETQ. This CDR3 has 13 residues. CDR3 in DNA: TGCGCCAGCAGCCTTCCCATGAATCGGGGCTACACCTTC. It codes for CASSLPMNRGYTF.

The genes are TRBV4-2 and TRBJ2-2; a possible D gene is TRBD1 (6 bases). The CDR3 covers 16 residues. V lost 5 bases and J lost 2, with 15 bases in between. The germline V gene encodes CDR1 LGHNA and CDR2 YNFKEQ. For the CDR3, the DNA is TGTGCCAGCAGCGAACAGACAGGAATTAACACCGGGGAGCTGTTTTTT. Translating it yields CASSEQTGINTGELFF.

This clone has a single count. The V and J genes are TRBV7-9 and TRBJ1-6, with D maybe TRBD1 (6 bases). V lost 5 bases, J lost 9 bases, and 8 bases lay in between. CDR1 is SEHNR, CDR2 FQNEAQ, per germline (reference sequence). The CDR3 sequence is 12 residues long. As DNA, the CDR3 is TGTGCCAGCAGCCCGGACAGTTCACCCCTCCACTTT. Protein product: CASSPDSSPLHF.

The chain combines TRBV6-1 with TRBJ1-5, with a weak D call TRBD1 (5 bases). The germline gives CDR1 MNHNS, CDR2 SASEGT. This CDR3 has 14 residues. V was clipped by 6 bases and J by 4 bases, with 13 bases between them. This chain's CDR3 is CASSRGISNQPQHF. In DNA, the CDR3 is TGTGCCAGCAGCCGGGGGATCTCAAATCAGCCCCAGCATTTT.

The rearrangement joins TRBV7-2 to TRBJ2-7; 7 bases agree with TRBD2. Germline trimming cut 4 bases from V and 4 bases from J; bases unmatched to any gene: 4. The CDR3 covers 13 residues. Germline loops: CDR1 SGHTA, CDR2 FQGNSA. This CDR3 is CASSCSGCYEQYF. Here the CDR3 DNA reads TGTGCCAGCAGCTGTAGCGGGTGTTACGAGCAGTACTTC.

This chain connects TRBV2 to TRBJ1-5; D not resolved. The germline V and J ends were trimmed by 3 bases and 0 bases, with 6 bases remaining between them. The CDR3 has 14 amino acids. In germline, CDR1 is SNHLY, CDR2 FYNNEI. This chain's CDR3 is CASSDSYSNQPQHF. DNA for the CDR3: TGTGCCAGCAGTGACAGTTATAGCAATCAGCCCCAGCATTTT.

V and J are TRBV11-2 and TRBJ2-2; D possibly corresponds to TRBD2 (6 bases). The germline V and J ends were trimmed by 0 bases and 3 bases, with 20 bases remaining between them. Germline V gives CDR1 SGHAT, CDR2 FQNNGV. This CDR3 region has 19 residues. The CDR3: CASSLDPTYGSFYTGELFF. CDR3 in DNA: TGTGCCAGCAGCTTAGACCCAACTTACGGGAGTTTCTACACCGGGGAGCTGTTTTTT.

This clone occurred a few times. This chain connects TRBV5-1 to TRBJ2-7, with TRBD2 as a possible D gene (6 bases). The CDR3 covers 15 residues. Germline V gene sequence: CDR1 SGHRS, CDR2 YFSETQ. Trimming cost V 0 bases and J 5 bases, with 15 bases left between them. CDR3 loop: CASSLAPGVQNEQYF. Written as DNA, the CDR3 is TGCGCCAGCAGCTTGGCCCCGGGGGTTCAGAACGAGCAGTACTTC.

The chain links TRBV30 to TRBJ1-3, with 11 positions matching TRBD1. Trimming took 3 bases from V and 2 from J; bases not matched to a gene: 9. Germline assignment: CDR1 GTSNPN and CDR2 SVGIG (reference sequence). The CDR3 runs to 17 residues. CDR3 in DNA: TGTGCCTGGAGGGACAGGGGGCGAGTGCTAGCTGGAAACACCATATATTTT. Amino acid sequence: CAWRDRGRVLAGNTIYF.